The entry below gives a single T cell receptor beta chain sequence along with its context. As yet, its antigen is unknown. This entry comes from a study of shared clonotypes between healthy human individuals. Study-wide results and caveats: Incomplete sequencing of sorted subsets was indicated by rarefaction despite large depth. Unshared clonotypes carried lower generation probabilities than those common to all four donors. Limited genetic and exposure-history diversity came from having few donors.

CD45RO-negative, CCR7-positively selected cells formed the naive CD8 fraction, excluding terminally differentiated effector memory CD45RA+ cells. Losses at the gene ends were 5 bases for V and 5 bases for J; bases not matched to a gene: 7. The CDR3 has 14 residues. Germline V gene data show CDR1 as MNHNS and CDR2 as SASEGT. Original processing methods: Filtering was not the same, since immunoSEQ gave junction-only sequences without quality scores. The repertoire was sequenced with immunoSEQ multiplex PCR; TCRdb's copy has only in-frame clones and lacks some. V, J and clone size reflect that table, while D and trimming were determined from the DNA. The sample lists about 2.2 million clones; just over 90% were seen once.

V and J are TRBV6-1 and TRBJ1-1; TRBD1 aligns across 8 bases. This clonotype was sampled from a young man in good health. Some clones in this sample may be carry-over from other donors' samples. Material for sequencing was naive CD8+ T cells from PBMCs. CDR3 DNA sequence: TGTGCCAGCAGTCCAGACAGGGGAGGTACTGAAGCTTTCTTT. Residues: CASSPDRGGTEAFF.